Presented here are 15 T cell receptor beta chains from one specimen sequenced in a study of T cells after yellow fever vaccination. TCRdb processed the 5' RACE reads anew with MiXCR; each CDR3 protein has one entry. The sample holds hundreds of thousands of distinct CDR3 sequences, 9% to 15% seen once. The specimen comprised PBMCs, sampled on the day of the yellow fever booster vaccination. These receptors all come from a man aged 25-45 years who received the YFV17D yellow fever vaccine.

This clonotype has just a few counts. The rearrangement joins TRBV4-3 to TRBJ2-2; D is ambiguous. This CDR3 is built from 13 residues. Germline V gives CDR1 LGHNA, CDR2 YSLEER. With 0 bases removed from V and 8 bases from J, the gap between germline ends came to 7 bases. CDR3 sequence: CASSQDFLGELFF. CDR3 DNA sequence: TGCGCCAGCAGCCAAGATTTTCTAGGGGAGCTGTTTTTT.

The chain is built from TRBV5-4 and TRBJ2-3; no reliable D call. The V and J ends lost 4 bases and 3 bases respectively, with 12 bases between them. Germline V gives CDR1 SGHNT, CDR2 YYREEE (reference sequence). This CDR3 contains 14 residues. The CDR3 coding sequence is TGTGCCAGCAGCCCATACTTAGGTACAGATACGCAGTATTTT. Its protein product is CASSPYLGTDTQYF.

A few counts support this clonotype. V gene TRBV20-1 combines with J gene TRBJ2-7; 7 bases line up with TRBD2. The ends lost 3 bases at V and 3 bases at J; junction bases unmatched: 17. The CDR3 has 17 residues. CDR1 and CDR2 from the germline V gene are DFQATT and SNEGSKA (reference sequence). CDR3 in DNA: TGCAGTGCTAGCGGGCTGTGGGAAGCTAGCGGCCACTACGAGCAGTACTTC. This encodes CSASGLWEASGHYEQYF.

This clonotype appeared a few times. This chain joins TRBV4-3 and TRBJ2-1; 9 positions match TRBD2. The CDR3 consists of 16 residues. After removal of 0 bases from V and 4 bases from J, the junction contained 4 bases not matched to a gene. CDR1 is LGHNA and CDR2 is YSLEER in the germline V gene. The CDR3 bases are TGCGCCAGCAGCCAAGAACCTAGCGGGGCTTACAATGAGCAGTTCTTC. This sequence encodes CASSQEPSGAYNEQFF.

The CDR3 sequence: CASSLPRAEQYF. Here the CDR3 DNA reads TGTGCCAGCAGCTTGCCGAGGGCCGAGCAGTACTTC. The chain combines TRBV7-9 with TRBJ2-7; perhaps TRBD2 as D (5 bases). CDR3 length: 12 residues. Germline CDR1 SEHNR, CDR2 FQNEAQ (reference sequence). Trimming shortened V by 3 bases and J by 6 bases, and 9 bases separated the two germline ends.

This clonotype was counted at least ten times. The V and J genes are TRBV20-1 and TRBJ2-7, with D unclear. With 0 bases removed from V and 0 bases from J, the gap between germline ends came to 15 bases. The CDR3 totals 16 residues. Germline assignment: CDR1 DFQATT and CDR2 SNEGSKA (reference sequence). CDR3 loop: CSARDMRGESSYEQYF. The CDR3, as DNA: TGCAGTGCTAGAGATATGAGAGGCGAAAGCTCCTACGAGCAGTACTTC.

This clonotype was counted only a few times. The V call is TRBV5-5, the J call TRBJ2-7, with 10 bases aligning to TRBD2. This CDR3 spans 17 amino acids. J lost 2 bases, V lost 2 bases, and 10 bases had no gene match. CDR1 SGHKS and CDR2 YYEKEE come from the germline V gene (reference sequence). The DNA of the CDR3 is TGTGCCAGCAGCTTCTTTCTAGCGGGAGAGCTCCCCTACGAGCAGTACTTC. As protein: CASSFFLAGELPYEQYF.

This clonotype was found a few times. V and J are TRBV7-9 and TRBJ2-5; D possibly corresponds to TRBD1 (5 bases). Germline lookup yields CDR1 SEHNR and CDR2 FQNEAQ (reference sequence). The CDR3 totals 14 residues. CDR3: CAISGQGIGETQYF. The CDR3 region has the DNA TGTGCAATATCCGGGCAGGGCATTGGAGAGACCCAGTACTTC.

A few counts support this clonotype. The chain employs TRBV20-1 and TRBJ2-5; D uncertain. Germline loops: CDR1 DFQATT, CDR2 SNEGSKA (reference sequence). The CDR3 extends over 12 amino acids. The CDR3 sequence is CSHPGWQETQYF. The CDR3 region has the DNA TGCAGCCACCCGGGCTGGCAAGAGACCCAGTACTTC.

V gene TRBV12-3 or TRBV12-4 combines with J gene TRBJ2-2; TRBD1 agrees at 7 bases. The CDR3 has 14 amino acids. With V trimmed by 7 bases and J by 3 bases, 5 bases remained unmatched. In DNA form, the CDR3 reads TGTGCCAGCACGACAGGGCTAGACACCGGGGAGCTGTTTTTT. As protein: CASTTGLDTGELFF.

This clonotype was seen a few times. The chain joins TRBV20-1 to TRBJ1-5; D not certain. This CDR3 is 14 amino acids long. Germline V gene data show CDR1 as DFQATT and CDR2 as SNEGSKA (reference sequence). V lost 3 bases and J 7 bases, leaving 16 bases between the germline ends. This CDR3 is CSARELDWPQPQHF. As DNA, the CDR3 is TGCAGTGCTAGGGAACTAGATTGGCCCCAGCCCCAGCATTTT.

The CDR3 sequence: CASTQGGSGYEQFF. CDR3 bases: TGTGCCAGCACACAGGGGGGCAGTGGATATGAGCAGTTCTTC. V is TRBV6-1 and J is TRBJ2-1, with TRBD1 identical over 8 bases. In germline, CDR1 is MNHNS, CDR2 SASEGT. The V and J ends lost 7 bases and 8 bases, in that order; junction bases with no gene match: 10. CDR3 size: 14 residues.

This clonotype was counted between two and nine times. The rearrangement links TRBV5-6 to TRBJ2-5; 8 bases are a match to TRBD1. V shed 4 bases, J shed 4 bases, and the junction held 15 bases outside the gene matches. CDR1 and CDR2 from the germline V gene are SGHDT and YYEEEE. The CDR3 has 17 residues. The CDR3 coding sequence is TGTGCCAGCAGCCTCCGGTGGACAGGGAAAGTCGGAGAGACCCAGTACTTC. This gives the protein CASSLRWTGKVGETQYF.

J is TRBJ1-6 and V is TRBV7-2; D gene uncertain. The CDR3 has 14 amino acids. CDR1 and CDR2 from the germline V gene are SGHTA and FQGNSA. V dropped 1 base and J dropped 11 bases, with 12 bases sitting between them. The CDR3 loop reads CASSLGTYGAPLHF. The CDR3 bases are TGTGCCAGCAGCTTAGGGACGTACGGGGCACCCCTCCACTTT. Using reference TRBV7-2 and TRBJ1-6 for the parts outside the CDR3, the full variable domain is GAGVSQSPSNKVTEKGKDVELRCDPISGHTALYWYRQSLGQGLEFLIYFQGNSAPDKSGLPSDRFSAERTGGSVSTLTIQRTQQEDSAVYLCASSLGTYGAPLHFGNGTRLTVT.

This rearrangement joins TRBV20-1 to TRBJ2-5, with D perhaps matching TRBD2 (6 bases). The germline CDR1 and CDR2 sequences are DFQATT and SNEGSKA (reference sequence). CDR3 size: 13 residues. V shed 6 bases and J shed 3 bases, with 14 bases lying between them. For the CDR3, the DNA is TGCAGTGCAAGCCTTAGCGGTAAAGAGACCCAGTACTTC. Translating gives CSASLSGKETQYF.